This TCR beta chain was sequenced for a study of blood T cell repertoires in COVID-19. Study-wide background: Sites across the United States, Italy and Spain contributed samples from acute and convalescent COVID-19. In each case, the material was cDNA or gDNA derived from T cells, B-cell-depleted T cells, or PBMCs.

Under the authors' procedure: Amplified reference gene primers provided the basis for estimating nucleated cell counts. Some clones are missing from TCRdb's copy, which holds only in-frame ones; the method was immunoSEQ multiplex PCR. The DNA gave D and trimming, while V, J and clone size come from that table. The profile shows around 200,000 clones, roughly nine tenths of them singletons. Germline CDR1 MNHEY, CDR2 SVGAGI. CDR3 length equals 13 residues. V lost 6 bases, J lost 5 bases, and 13 bases lay in between. The sequence derives from a man in his forties with acute or convalescent COVID-19. The chain has TRBV6-5 and TRBJ1-2; D gene uncertain. The sequenced sample consisted of peripheral blood. This chain's CDR3 is CASSSTVWYGYTF. The CDR3 DNA is TGTGCCAGCAGCAGTACAGTCTGGTATGGCTACACCTTC.